This T cell receptor beta chain was recorded in a study of control samples from healthy donors and cancer patients. Germline CDR1 and CDR2: LGHNA and YSLEER. V was shortened by 4 bases and J by 4 bases, with 13 bases between the two germline ends. The CDR3 consists of 14 residues. The assay was immunoSEQ multiplex PCR, and TCRdb's table has in-frame clones only and misses some. The sample consists of 150,000 to 200,000 clones, about 90% of them appearing once. This clone is a singleton in its sample. The sample taken for sequencing was blood. The chain couples TRBV4-3 to TRBJ1-1; D is perhaps TRBD1 (5 bases). The sequence was collected from a young man in good health. The CDR3 nucleotides read TGCGCCAGCAGCCGAGGGACTACGTCCACTGAAGCTTTCTTT. Its translation: CASSRGTTSTEAFF.